These 16 T cell receptor beta chains were all obtained from the same sample, sequenced in a study of glioma-infiltrating T cells after dendritic cell vaccination. Here immunoSEQ multiplex PCR was the method, and the copy in TCRdb shows in-frame clones only, minus some. Among 50,000 to 80,000 clones listed, 82% were seen once. Here the sequenced sample was blood, taken before dendritic cell vaccination. The receptors were sampled from a human donor with glioblastoma.

The chain uses TRBV9 and TRBJ1-2; D unclear. CDR1 and CDR2 from the germline V gene are SGDLS and YYNGEE. Trimming shortened V by 4 bases and J by 5 bases, and 12 bases separated the two germline ends. CDR3 size: 13 residues. Here the CDR3 reads CASSPVGAYGYTF. CDR3 bases: TGTGCCAGCAGCCCCGTCGGAGCTTATGGCTACACCTTC.

The rearrangement joins TRBV6-4 to TRBJ1-1; D possibly corresponds to TRBD1 (6 bases). Deletions cut 2 bases from V and 1 base from J, with 11 bases between. Germline lookup yields CDR1 MRHNA and CDR2 SNTAGT. This CDR3 has 15 amino acids. In DNA, the CDR3 is TGTGCCAGCAGTGACCGGGGGGGCAGGAACACTGAAGCTTTCTTT. Residues: CASSDRGGRNTEAFF.

This clone has just one count. The CDR3 reads CASSENNQETQYF. The CDR3 coding sequence is TGTGCCAGCAGTGAAAACAACCAAGAGACCCAGTACTTC. This rearrangement joins TRBV2 to TRBJ2-5; D is undetermined. The V gene lost 2 bases and the J gene lost 0 bases, with 4 bases spanning the gap. This CDR3 contains 13 residues. Per germline, CDR1 SNHLY and CDR2 FYNNEI.

The chain couples TRBV5-4 to TRBJ2-2; 7 positions agree with TRBD1. CDR1 is SGHNT, CDR2 YYREEE, per germline (reference sequence). The CDR3 sequence is 17 residues long. The ends lost 1 base at V and 4 bases at J; junction bases unmatched: 10. In nucleotides, the CDR3 is TGTGCCAGCAGCTTGTGGCCCGAGACAGGGACCACCGGGGAGCTGTTTTTT. Its protein product is CASSLWPETGTTGELFF.

The gene calls are TRBV4-1 and TRBJ1-1; 11 bases are shared with TRBD1. Germline-derived CDR1 and CDR2 are MGHRA and YSYEKL. The CDR3 has 17 amino acids. Trimming cost V 3 bases and J 2 bases; bases outside gene matches: 8. The CDR3 is CASSQIGQGAGNTEAFF. The CDR3 nucleotides read TGCGCCAGCAGCCAGATTGGACAGGGGGCTGGAAACACTGAAGCTTTCTTT.

The genes are TRBV5-4 and TRBJ2-2; 9 bases map to TRBD2. The CDR3 sequence is 16 residues long. V was clipped by 2 bases and J by 7 bases; unmatched bases: 9. Per the germline V gene, CDR1 is SGHNT and CDR2 is YYREEE (reference sequence). The CDR3 spells CASSLPRGGVGGELFF. In DNA form, the CDR3 reads TGTGCCAGCAGCTTACCGCGGGGGGGCGTCGGCGGGGAGCTGTTTTTT.

This clone has a handful of counts. The chain joins TRBV28 to TRBJ2-7; D possibly corresponds to TRBD1 (5 bases). The CDR3 sequence is 14 residues long. V was clipped by 3 bases and J by 2 bases, with 11 bases between them. Germline CDR1 and CDR2: MDHEN and SYDVKM. The DNA for the CDR3 is TGTGCCAGCAGTTTGGACCAGGGAACCTACGAGCAGTACTTC. Its translation: CASSLDQGTYEQYF.

The chain recombines TRBV19 with TRBJ2-1, with D possibly matching TRBD1 (5 bases). The CDR3 has 14 residues. In germline, CDR1 is LNHDA, CDR2 SQIVND (reference sequence). Deletions cut 5 bases from V and 4 bases from J, with 12 bases between. The CDR3 DNA reads as TGTGCCAGTAGTTCGCAGGGCTCATACAATGAGCAGTTCTTC. Translated, it gives CASSSQGSYNEQFF.

The genes are TRBV6-6 and TRBJ1-1; D might be TRBD1 (5 bases). V shed 0 bases and J shed 11 bases, with 13 bases lying between them. Germline-derived CDR1 and CDR2 are MNHNY and SVGAGI (reference sequence). This CDR3 has 13 amino acids. In DNA form, the CDR3 reads TGTGCCAGCAGTTACTCGGCGGCCCGGGGGGCTTTCTTT. It specifies CASSYSAARGAFF.

The rearrangement links TRBV19 to TRBJ1-6, with TRBD1 matching over 7 bases. J lost 8 bases, V lost 1 base, and 5 bases had no gene match. Germline V gene data show CDR1 as LNHDA and CDR2 as SQIVND (reference sequence). This CDR3 has 15 residues. CDR3 sequence: CASSIGGRGDSPLHF. Written as DNA, the CDR3 is TGTGCCAGTAGTATAGGGGGCAGGGGGGATTCACCCCTCCACTTT.

The chain has TRBV28 and TRBJ1-2; D perhaps matches TRBD1 (5 bases). CDR1 is MDHEN and CDR2 is SYDVKM in the germline V gene. Trimming pared 3 bases from V and 6 bases from J, leaving 20 bases between. The CDR3 has 16 amino acids. The CDR3 here is CASSFLQGLSLDGYTF. The CDR3, as DNA: TGTGCCAGCAGTTTTCTGCAGGGCCTTTCGTTGGATGGCTACACCTTC.

The chain is built from TRBV2 and TRBJ1-2; 9 bases fit TRBD1. Germline assignment: CDR1 SNHLY and CDR2 FYNNEI. Germline trimming cut 3 bases from V and 5 bases from J; bases unmatched to any gene: 7. The CDR3 sequence is 15 residues long. CDR3 sequence reads: CASSDLRDRVYGYTF. CDR3 sequence (DNA): TGTGCCAGCAGTGATCTCCGGGACAGGGTATATGGCTACACCTTC.

J is TRBJ1-2 and V is TRBV28; 7 bases are a match to TRBD1. V lost 4 bases to trimming and J lost 1 base; unmatched junction nucleotides: 9. The CDR3 loop spans 16 amino acids. CDR1 and CDR2 (germline): MDHEN, SYDVKM. The CDR3 is CASSSYQGGGNYGYTF. The CDR3 DNA follows: TGTGCCAGCAGTTCATACCAGGGGGGAGGTAACTATGGCTACACCTTC.

The rearrangement links TRBV5-6 to TRBJ2-2; maybe TRBD2 (6 bases). Germline CDR1 is SGHDT and CDR2 is YYEEEE. There are 15 residues in the CDR3. V was cut by 2 bases and J by 4 bases, with 12 bases left in between. The CDR3 coding sequence is TGTGCCAGCAGCTTCGGGTTGGGGGGCACCGGGGAGCTGTTTTTT. Residues: CASSFGLGGTGELFF.

This chain links TRBV4-1 with TRBJ2-7; 10 bases align to TRBD2. The V and J ends lost 4 bases and 0 bases, in that order; junction bases with no gene match: 12. The CDR3 consists of 18 residues. The germline V gene has CDR1 MGHRA and CDR2 YSYEKL. CDR3 protein: CASSPSPLAGANSYEQYF. CDR3 coding DNA: TGCGCCAGCAGCCCCTCACCTCTAGCGGGGGCGAACTCCTACGAGCAGTACTTC.

V and J are TRBV5-1 and TRBJ2-5; 10 positions agree with TRBD1. V dropped 3 bases and J dropped 1; count of bases not matched to a gene: 3. Germline CDR1 SGHRS, CDR2 YFSETQ. The CDR3 spans 15 residues. The CDR3 sequence: CASSYRDRGQETQYF. Written as DNA, the CDR3 is TGCGCCAGCAGCTACCGGGACAGGGGCCAAGAGACCCAGTACTTC.